This T cell receptor (beta chain) came from a study of blood T cell repertoires in COVID-19. About the research overall: COVID-19 samples collected from the United States, Italy and Spain covered acute and convalescent phases.

Methods used by the authors: Reference gene primer amplification yielded estimated nucleated cell counts. The data were produced by immunoSEQ multiplex PCR, yet TCRdb's version contains in-frame clones alone and is incomplete. The V and J calls and clone size were taken over from that table, and D and trimming were inferred from the DNA. The sample has approximately 52,000 clones, about 92% seen once. Germline CDR1 is SGHTS and CDR2 is YDEGEE. With 2 bases clipped from V and 0 bases from J, the junction kept 8 bases outside the gene matches. This CDR3 has 18 amino acids. This TCR derives from a human donor in a cohort sampled during active COVID-19. The chain uses TRBV5-8 and TRBJ2-7; 13 bases fit TRBD2. The material sequenced was peripheral blood. CDR3 sequence: CASSFGTSGELLSYEQYF. CDR3 DNA sequence: TGTGCCAGCAGCTTTGGGACTAGCGGGGAGCTCCTCTCCTACGAGCAGTACTTC.